The 30 T cell receptor beta chains below were found in one sample sequenced in a study of shared clonotypes between healthy human individuals (dated by TCRdb to about 2020). Libraries were made using the immunoSEQ multiplex PCR assay. TCRdb took over this immuneACCESS table, retaining in-frame rearrangements with V and J assigned. Such tables are incomplete; in checked studies, under half of the missing clones stem from an unresolved V gene, and the remainder is unexplained. In this sample the table shows about 2.5 million clones, around 93% of which occur a single time. The leading ten clones occupy approximately 0.4% of the sample. Source material: naive CD4+ T cells from PBMCs. The meaning of the sample's cell subset or site label: CD45RA+ positively selected. These TCRs come from a man between 18 and 35 years old in good health. Some clones in this sample may be carry-over from other donors' samples.

The chain recombines TRBV6-5 with TRBJ2-7; the D call may be TRBD1 or TRBD2 (5 bases each). V was clipped by 0 bases and J by 1 base, with 13 bases between them. Germline lookup yields CDR1 MNHEY and CDR2 SVGAGI. The CDR3 runs 16 residues. CDR3 coding DNA: TGTGCCAGCAGTTACTCCGGGGCGTCTACTTCCTACGAGCAGTACTTC. Its translation: CASSYSGASTSYEQYF.

The rearrangement joins TRBV13 to TRBJ1-2; D might be TRBD1 (6 bases). This CDR3 is 16 amino acids long. Germline V CDR1 and CDR2: PRHDT, FYEKMQ (reference sequence). The ends were cut back, 5 bases at V and 0 bases at J, with 16 bases in the middle. The CDR3 protein is CASSHRAGVTNYGYTF. In DNA form, the CDR3 reads TGTGCCAGCAGCCATCGAGCAGGGGTAACTAACTATGGCTACACCTTC.

This chain joins TRBV4-3 and TRBJ1-5; TRBD1 agrees at 7 bases. Germline V CDR1 and CDR2: LGHNA, YSLEER. This CDR3 spans 16 amino acids. The ends lost 11 bases at V and 1 base at J; junction bases unmatched: 14. The DNA for the CDR3 is TGCGCCCCGGGAGACAGGGCAGCCCAAAGCAATCAGCCCCAGCATTTT. Its protein product is CAPGDRAAQSNQPQHF.

The chain uses TRBV28 and TRBJ1-2; 7 bases align to TRBD1. Germline V gene lookup returns CDR1 MDHEN and CDR2 SYDVKM. V lost 2 bases to trimming and J lost 8 bases; unmatched junction nucleotides: 14. The CDR3 consists of 16 residues. The DNA of the CDR3 is TGTGCCAGCAGTTTACCGAACGAAGGACAGGCGGGAGGCTACACCTTC. Translation: CASSLPNEGQAGGYTF.

This clone has only a few counts. Distinct nucleotide sequences in the sample also encode this CDR3. The CDR3 DNA is TGTGCCAGCAGCGTAGACAACAATCAGCCCCAGCATTTT. Its protein product is CASSVDNNQPQHF. V usage is TRBV9 and J usage is TRBJ1-5; D is undetermined. The CDR3 length is 13 residues. Germline CDR1 SGDLS, CDR2 YYNGEE. V lost 0 bases and J 3 bases, leaving 4 bases between the germline ends. The full variable domain, its missing parts supplied by reference TRBV9 and TRBJ1-5, is DSGVTQTPKHLITATGQRVTLRCSPRSGDLSVYWYQQSLDQGLQFLIQYYNGEERAKGNILERFSAQQFPDLHSELNLSSLELGDSALYFCASSVDNNQPQHFGDGTRLSIL.

This clone has a single count. The chain joins TRBV6-5 to TRBJ2-1; D remains ambiguous. This CDR3 region has 16 residues. V lost 3 bases, J lost 4 bases, and 16 bases lay in between. Germline-derived CDR1 and CDR2 are MNHEY and SVGAGI. Here the CDR3 DNA reads TGTGCCAGCAGTTATCGGAGATCGGATCCTTACAATGAGCAGTTCTTC. Translated: CASSYRRSDPYNEQFF.

The chain employs TRBV6-5 and TRBJ1-2; perhaps TRBD1 as D (6 bases). V dropped 3 bases and J dropped 5 bases, with 13 bases sitting between them. CDR3 size: 14 residues. CDR1 and CDR2 (germline): MNHEY, SVGAGI. CDR3 bases: TGTGCCAGCAGTTATACGGGACAAGAATATGGCTACACCTTC. This codes for CASSYTGQEYGYTF.

The rearrangement links TRBV29-1 to TRBJ2-5; tentatively, D is TRBD2 (6 bases). The length of the CDR3 is 12 residues. V lost 7 bases and J 5 bases, leaving 14 bases between the germline ends. Germline loops: CDR1 SQVTM, CDR2 ANQGSEA. CDR3 bases: TGCAGCGCAAGGGACTCGGCGGAGACCCAGTACTTC. Translating it yields CSARDSAETQYF.

J is TRBJ2-7 and V is TRBV28; 7 nucleotides agree with TRBD1. Germline V CDR1 and CDR2: MDHEN, SYDVKM. Unmatched junction bases numbered 11, after V lost 6 bases and J lost 3 bases. This CDR3 has 15 amino acids. CDR3 DNA: TGTGCCAGCAGAGCGACTGGGACAGAAGGCTACGAGCAGTACTTC. Translating gives CASRATGTEGYEQYF.

CDR3 region: CASSHRDDYGYTF. The CDR3 region has the DNA TGTGCCAGCAGTCACAGGGACGACTATGGCTACACCTTC. The chain joins TRBV5-4 to TRBJ1-2, with a tentative D call TRBD1 (6 bases). The V end was cut by 5 bases, the J end by 3 bases, with 11 bases between. The germline gives CDR1 SGHNT, CDR2 YYREEE (reference sequence). This CDR3 has 13 residues. The complete variable domain, with remaining parts taken from reference TRBV5-4 and TRBJ1-2, reads ETGVTQSPTHLIKTRGQQVTLRCSSQSGHNTVSWYQQALGQGPQFIFQYYREEENGRGNFPPRFSGLQFPNYSSELNVNALELDDSALYLCASSHRDDYGYTFGSGTRLTVV.

The chain employs TRBV10-1 and TRBJ1-5; D gene uncertain. Germline V gives CDR1 WNHNN, CDR2 SYGVQD (reference sequence). Trimming cost V 1 base and J 1 base, with 5 bases left between them. This CDR3 has 14 amino acids. The CDR3 sequence is CASSELSSNQPQHF. The CDR3 coding sequence is TGCGCCAGCAGTGAGTTATCCAGCAATCAGCCCCAGCATTTT.

This chain links TRBV11-1 with TRBJ2-3, with 12 bases fitting TRBD2. Germline lookup yields CDR1 SGHAT and CDR2 FQDESV (reference sequence). The V gene end was trimmed by 4 bases and the J gene end by 2 bases; junction bases not matched to a gene: 4. This CDR3 has 16 amino acids. CDR3 amino acids: CASSWRLAGATDTQYF. CDR3 bases: TGTGCCAGCAGCTGGAGACTAGCGGGAGCCACAGATACGCAGTATTTT. Variable domain in full (rest from reference TRBV11-1 and TRBJ2-3): EAEVAQSPRYKITEKSQAVAFWCDPISGHATLYWYRQILGQGPELLVQFQDESVVDDSQLPKDRFSAERLKGVDSTLKIQPAELGDSAMYLCASSWRLAGATDTQYFGPGTRLTVL.

The chain recombines TRBV27 with TRBJ2-7; D perhaps matches TRBD2 (5 bases). This CDR3 region has 13 residues. Trimming stripped 3 bases from V and 2 bases from J, with 8 bases between. The germline V gene has CDR1 MNHEY and CDR2 SMNVEV (reference sequence). CDR3 bases: TGTGCCAGCAGTTTGAGGGTTACCTACGAGCAGTACTTC. Its translation: CASSLRVTYEQYF.

V is TRBV4-3 and J is TRBJ2-4; 7 bases are a match to TRBD1. Germline assignment: CDR1 LGHNA and CDR2 YSLEER. The CDR3 totals 14 residues. The V and J ends lost 3 bases and 8 bases, in that order; junction bases with no gene match: 7. The CDR3 protein is CASSQIPTGDIQYF. In DNA, the CDR3 is TGCGCCAGCAGCCAGATCCCCACAGGGGACATTCAGTACTTC.

V usage is TRBV10-3 and J usage is TRBJ2-1; possibly TRBD1 for D (8 bases). The CDR3 consists of 17 residues. V was cut by 2 bases and J by 0 bases, with 14 bases left in between. The germline gives CDR1 ENHRY, CDR2 SYGVKD. This CDR3 is CAISEIQGGSSYNEQFF. CDR3 in DNA: TGTGCCATCAGTGAGATACAGGGGGGGAGCTCCTACAATGAGCAGTTCTTC.

V is TRBV27 and J is TRBJ1-5; no clear D gene. Germline CDR1 reads MNHEY; CDR2 reads SMNVEV (reference sequence). The V and J ends lost 5 bases and 6 bases respectively, with 8 bases between them. This CDR3 contains 12 residues. This CDR3 reads CASSTLGQPQHF. CDR3 bases: TGTGCCAGCAGTACATTAGGTCAGCCCCAGCATTTT.

CDR3 residues: CASTPKRDRGYGYTF. The CDR3 bases are TGTGCCAGTACCCCAAAAAGGGACAGGGGCTATGGCTACACCTTC. The rearrangement links TRBV19 to TRBJ1-2, with 10 bases fitting TRBD1. The CDR3 runs 15 residues. Unmatched junction bases numbered 9, after V lost 7 bases and J lost 4 bases. Germline values: CDR1 LNHDA, CDR2 SQIVND (reference sequence).

V gene TRBV28 combines with J gene TRBJ1-6, with 7 nucleotides matching TRBD1. Trimming took 5 bases from V and 6 from J; bases not matched to a gene: 7. The germline gives CDR1 MDHEN, CDR2 SYDVKM. This CDR3 comprises 15 residues. The CDR3 DNA sequence: TGTGCCAGCAGTCCAAGACAGGGCAGTAATTCACCCCTCCACTTT. This encodes CASSPRQGSNSPLHF.

V and J are TRBV4-1 and TRBJ2-7, with 14 nucleotides matching TRBD2. The V and J ends lost 1 base and 6 bases, in that order; junction bases with no gene match: 5. Per the germline V gene, CDR1 is MGHRA and CDR2 is YSYEKL. CDR3 length equals 16 residues. The CDR3 spells CASSQGPGLAGVEQYF. CDR3 nucleotide sequence: TGCGCCAGCAGCCAAGGGCCGGGACTAGCGGGGGTCGAGCAGTACTTC.

The chain combines TRBV19 with TRBJ1-2; TRBD1 matches 9 bases. CDR3 length equals 16 residues. In germline, CDR1 is LNHDA, CDR2 SQIVND (reference sequence). J was trimmed by 5 bases and V by 3 bases; bases with no gene match: 10. CDR3: CASSIFGQGKGYGYTF. CDR3 nucleotide sequence: TGTGCCAGTAGTATCTTCGGACAGGGGAAGGGGTATGGCTACACCTTC.

The J gene is TRBJ2-1, the V gene TRBV12-5, with D hard to call. Germline CDR1 is LGHNT and CDR2 is FRNRAP. Deletions cut 7 bases from V and 8 bases from J, with 12 bases between. This CDR3 region has 12 residues. CDR3 coding DNA: TGTGCTAGTGCTCCCCCGGGCGATGAGCAGTTCTTC. Translating it yields CASAPPGDEQFF.

A remark on this clone: The sample has other DNA sequences that encode this CDR3 too. The J gene is TRBJ1-1, the V gene TRBV30, with no clear D. V shed 0 bases and J shed 0 bases, with 5 bases lying between them. This CDR3 comprises 13 residues. CDR1 and CDR2 from the germline V gene are GTSNPN and SVGIG (reference sequence). DNA for the CDR3: TGTGCCTGGAGTGTACGAATGAACACTGAAGCTTTCTTT. Residues: CAWSVRMNTEAFF.

The chain employs TRBV28 and TRBJ2-7; 8 nucleotides align to TRBD2. With V trimmed by 4 bases and J by 5 bases, 16 bases remained unmatched. Germline V gene sequence: CDR1 MDHEN, CDR2 SYDVKM. CDR3 length: 17 residues. The CDR3 nucleotides are TGTGCCAGCAGTTCCCAGTACACTAGCGGCAACAGGGACGAGCAGTACTTC. It codes for CASSSQYTSGNRDEQYF. The variable domain in full, completed from reference TRBV28 and TRBJ2-7, reads DVKVTQSSRYLVKRTGEKVFLECVQDMDHENMFWYRQDPGLGLRLIYFSYDVKMKEKGDIPEGYSVSREKKERFSLILESASTNQTSMYLCASSSQYTSGNRDEQYFGPGTRLTVT.

The chain employs TRBV5-4 and TRBJ1-5; D remains ambiguous. The CDR3 contains 15 residues. The germline gives CDR1 SGHNT, CDR2 YYREEE (reference sequence). V lost 1 base, J lost 1 base, and 9 bases lay in between. CDR3 amino acids: CASSLTPASNQPQHF. CDR3 sequence (DNA): TGTGCCAGCAGCTTGACCCCTGCAAGCAATCAGCCCCAGCATTTT.

The chain carries TRBV6-1 and TRBJ2-7; the D gene is possibly TRBD2 (6 bases). The ends were cut back, 4 bases at V and 1 base at J, with 11 bases in the middle. Germline CDR1 MNHNS, CDR2 SASEGT. This CDR3 comprises 14 residues. CDR3: CASSGVAESYEQYF. As DNA, the CDR3 is TGTGCCAGCAGTGGTGTAGCGGAATCCTACGAGCAGTACTTC.

CDR3 region: CASSLERGGTKVTEAFF. CDR3 DNA sequence: TGTGCCAGCAGCTTGGAAAGGGGCGGGACCAAGGTCACTGAAGCTTTCTTT. The chain uses TRBV5-8 and TRBJ1-1; D is possibly TRBD1 (5 bases). The CDR3 spans 17 residues. The ends were cut back, 0 bases at V and 4 bases at J, with 19 bases in the middle. Germline V gene lookup returns CDR1 SGHTS and CDR2 YDEGEE.

The chain links TRBV4-3 to TRBJ2-3, with 9 bases matching TRBD2. Per the germline V gene, CDR1 is LGHNA and CDR2 is YSLEER. V lost 0 bases to trimming and J lost 8 bases; unmatched junction nucleotides: 12. The CDR3 is 17 amino acids. The CDR3 protein is CASSQESVIAGAGTQYF. The CDR3 DNA reads TGCGCCAGCAGCCAAGAATCGGTAATAGCGGGAGCTGGTACGCAGTATTTT.

The chain uses TRBV7-8 and TRBJ1-2, with TRBD1 matching 7 bases. The CDR3 covers 19 residues. The ends lost 1 base at V and 2 bases at J; junction bases unmatched: 16. Germline V CDR1 and CDR2: SGHVS, FQNEAQ. The CDR3, as DNA: TGTGCCAGCAGCTTAGAAGGACACGCTTTGGGGACAGAAAACTATGGCTACACCTTC. Protein sequence: CASSLEGHALGTENYGYTF.

This sequence joins TRBV7-3 and TRBJ2-3; D is ambiguous. Germline V gene data show CDR1 as SGHTA and CDR2 as FQGTGA. The CDR3 runs 12 residues. Trimming took off 2 bases at V and 4 bases at J, with 4 bases between the two ends. CDR3 bases: TGTGCCAGCAGCTTACCCCCAGATACGCAGTATTTT. It codes for CASSLPPDTQYF.

The V call is TRBV19, the J call TRBJ2-7, with D perhaps being TRBD1 or TRBD2 (5 bases each). Germline V gives CDR1 LNHDA, CDR2 SQIVND (reference sequence). The CDR3 spans 11 residues. V was trimmed by 7 bases and J by 3 bases, leaving 7 bases between them. The CDR3 DNA is TGTGCCAGTACGAGGGGCTACGAGCAGTACTTC. Translation gives CASTRGYEQYF.